This entry features one TCR beta chain sequence. The source of the sample is a study of blood T cell repertoires in COVID-19. The protocol was immunoSEQ multiplex PCR, while the TCRdb copy is restricted to in-frame clones and leaves out a portion. The sample comprises fewer than 250,000 clones, about 83% of which are singletons, and about 7.4% rests with the top ten. The CDR3 extends over 12 amino acids. Germline loops: CDR1 MDHEN, CDR2 SYDVKM. The V and J ends lost 10 bases and 3 bases, in that order; junction bases with no gene match: 5. This TCR derives from a woman in her 50s with acute or convalescent COVID-19. V usage is TRBV28 and J usage is TRBJ1-2; 7 bases are a match to TRBD1. Sequenced sample: peripheral blood. The CDR3 spells CATGTDYYGYTF. The CDR3 region has the DNA TGTGCCACCGGGACAGACTACTATGGCTACACCTTC.